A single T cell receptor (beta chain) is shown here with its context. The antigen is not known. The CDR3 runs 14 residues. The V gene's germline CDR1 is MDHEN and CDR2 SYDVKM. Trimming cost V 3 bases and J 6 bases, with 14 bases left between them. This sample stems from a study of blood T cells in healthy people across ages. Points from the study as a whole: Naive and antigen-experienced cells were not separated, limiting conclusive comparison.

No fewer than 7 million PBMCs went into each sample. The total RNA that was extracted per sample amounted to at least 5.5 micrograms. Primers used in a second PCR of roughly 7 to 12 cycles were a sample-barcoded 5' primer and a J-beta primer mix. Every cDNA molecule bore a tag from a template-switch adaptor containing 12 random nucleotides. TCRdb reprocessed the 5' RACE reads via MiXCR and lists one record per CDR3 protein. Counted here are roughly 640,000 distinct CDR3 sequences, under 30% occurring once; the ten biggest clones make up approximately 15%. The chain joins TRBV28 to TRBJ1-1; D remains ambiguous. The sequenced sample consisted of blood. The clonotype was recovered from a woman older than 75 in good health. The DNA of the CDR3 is TGTGCCAGCAGTTTGAATAATCTCGGGGCTGAAGCTTTCTTT. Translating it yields CASSLNNLGAEAFF.